This T cell receptor beta chain was obtained from a study of blood T cell repertoires in COVID-19. About the study: Sources were T cells, B-cell-depleted T cells, or PBMCs; the material itself was cDNA or gDNA.

The CDR3 has 12 residues. Germline V gene data show CDR1 as MNHNY and CDR2 as SVGAGI (reference sequence). Trimming left V 8 bases short and J 7 bases short, with 13 bases between. Sequencing used immunoSEQ multiplex PCR; TCRdb keeps in-frame clones, though not all of them. There are about 44,000 clones in the sample; approximately 89% occur only once, and less than 1.5% lies in the top ten. The receptor was derived from a middle-aged woman with acute or convalescent COVID-19. The J gene is TRBJ2-3, the V gene TRBV6-6; tentative D call: TRBD2 (6 bases). Sequencing was carried out using peripheral blood. CDR3 sequence reads: CASGKEGNTQYF. Here the CDR3 DNA reads TGTGCCAGCGGAAAGGAGGGGAATACGCAGTATTTT.